The 5 T cell receptor beta chains given below trace back to one sample, sequenced in a study of early stage breast cancer tumors (dated by TCRdb to about 2017). Library preparation employed the immunoSEQ multiplex PCR assay. The clones in this table, taken by TCRdb from immuneACCESS, are in-frame only. Not every clone is retained; where verified, under half of the shortfall comes from an unresolved V gene, and the cause of the rest is unknown. This sample gives fewer than 35,000 clones in total; 70% to 75% of them show up just once. Around 10% of the sample goes to the ten largest clones. Source material: breast tumor tissue. These receptor sequences come from a person aged 25 to 39 with breast cancer.

The chain links TRBV6-6 to TRBJ2-1; possible D gene TRBD2, 5 bases. V lost 2 bases, J lost 6 bases, and 11 bases lay in between. The CDR3 consists of 14 residues. Per germline, CDR1 MNHNY and CDR2 SVGAGI (reference sequence). In DNA form, the CDR3 reads TGTGCCAGCAGTTACGAGACTACCTCCAATGAGCAGTTCTTC. Amino acids: CASSYETTSNEQFF.

This CDR3 is CASSLSGTDTQYF. The CDR3, as DNA: TGTGCCAGCAGCTTATCGGGCACAGATACGCAGTATTTT. The chain combines TRBV7-2 with TRBJ2-3; no clear D gene. Per germline, CDR1 SGHTA and CDR2 FQGNSA. V lost 2 bases, J lost 1 base, and 4 bases lay in between. This CDR3 has 13 residues.

V gene TRBV2 combines with J gene TRBJ2-5; 8 bases are shared with TRBD2. The CDR3 runs to 14 residues. From germline, CDR1 is SNHLY and CDR2 FYNNEI. The J segment lost 3 bases and the V segment lost 4 bases, leaving 4 bases of the junction unmatched. Here the CDR3 reads CASSAGLAKETQYF. CDR3 sequence (DNA): TGTGCCAGCAGTGCCGGACTAGCTAAAGAGACCCAGTACTTC.

The CDR3 region has the DNA TGTGCCAGCAGCCAATACCGGGACAGGGTGGGGGAGACCCAGTACTTC. It translates to CASSQYRDRVGETQYF. This chain joins TRBV5-4 and TRBJ2-5; 9 bases align to TRBD1. The trim removed 4 bases at V and 5 bases at J, leaving 12 bases unmatched. CDR1 SGHNT and CDR2 YYREEE come from the germline V gene (reference sequence). The CDR3 has 16 amino acids.

This rearrangement joins TRBV10-3 to TRBJ2-1; 11 positions agree with TRBD2. V was clipped by 5 bases and J by 4 bases; unmatched bases: 4. This CDR3 spans 15 amino acids. Per the germline V gene, CDR1 is ENHRY and CDR2 is SYGVKD. CDR3 sequence reads: CAISSGTSGYNEQFF. In nucleotides, the CDR3 is TGTGCCATCAGTTCCGGGACTAGCGGATACAATGAGCAGTTCTTC.